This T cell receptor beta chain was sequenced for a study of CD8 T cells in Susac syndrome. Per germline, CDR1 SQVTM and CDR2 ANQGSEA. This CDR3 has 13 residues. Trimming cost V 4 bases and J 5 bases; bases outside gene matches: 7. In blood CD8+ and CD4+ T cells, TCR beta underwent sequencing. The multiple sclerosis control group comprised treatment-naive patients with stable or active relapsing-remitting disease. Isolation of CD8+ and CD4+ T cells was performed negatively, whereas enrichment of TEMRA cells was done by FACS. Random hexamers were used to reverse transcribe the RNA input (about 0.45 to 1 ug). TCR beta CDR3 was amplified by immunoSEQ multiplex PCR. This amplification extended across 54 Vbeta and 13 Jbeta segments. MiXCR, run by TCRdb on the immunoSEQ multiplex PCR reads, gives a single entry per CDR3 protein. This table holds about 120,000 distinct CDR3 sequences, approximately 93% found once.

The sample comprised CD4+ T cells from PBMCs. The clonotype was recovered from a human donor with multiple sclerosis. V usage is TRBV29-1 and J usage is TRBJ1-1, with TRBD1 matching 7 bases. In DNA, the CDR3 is TGCAGCGTTGGGGGGGCAGGGGGAACTGAAGCTTTCTTT. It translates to CSVGGAGGTEAFF.